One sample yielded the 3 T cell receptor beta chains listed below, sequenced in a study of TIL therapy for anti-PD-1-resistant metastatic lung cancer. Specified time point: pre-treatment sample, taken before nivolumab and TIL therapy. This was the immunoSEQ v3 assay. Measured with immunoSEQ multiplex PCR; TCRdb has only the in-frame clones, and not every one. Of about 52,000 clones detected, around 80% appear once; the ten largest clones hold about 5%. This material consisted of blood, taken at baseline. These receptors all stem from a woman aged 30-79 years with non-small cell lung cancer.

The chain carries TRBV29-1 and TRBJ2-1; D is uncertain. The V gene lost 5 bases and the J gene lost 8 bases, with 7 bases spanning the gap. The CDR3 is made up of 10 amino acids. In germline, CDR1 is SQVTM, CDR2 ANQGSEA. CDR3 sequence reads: CSVRWDEQFF. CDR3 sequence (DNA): TGCAGCGTTCGATGGGATGAGCAGTTCTTC.

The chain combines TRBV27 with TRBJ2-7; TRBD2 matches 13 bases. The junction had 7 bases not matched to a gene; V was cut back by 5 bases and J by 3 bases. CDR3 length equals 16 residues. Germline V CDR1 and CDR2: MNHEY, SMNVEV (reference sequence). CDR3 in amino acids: CASSARGLAGNYEQYF. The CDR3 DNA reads TGTGCCAGCAGTGCGAGGGGACTAGCGGGGAACTACGAGCAGTACTTC.

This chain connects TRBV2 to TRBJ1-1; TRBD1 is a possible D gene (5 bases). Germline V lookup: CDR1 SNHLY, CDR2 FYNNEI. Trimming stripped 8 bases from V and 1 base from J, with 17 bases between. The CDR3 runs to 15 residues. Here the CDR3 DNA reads TGTGCCAGCGATCAAGAGGGGATTCCGAACACTGAAGCTTTCTTT. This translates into CASDQEGIPNTEAFF.